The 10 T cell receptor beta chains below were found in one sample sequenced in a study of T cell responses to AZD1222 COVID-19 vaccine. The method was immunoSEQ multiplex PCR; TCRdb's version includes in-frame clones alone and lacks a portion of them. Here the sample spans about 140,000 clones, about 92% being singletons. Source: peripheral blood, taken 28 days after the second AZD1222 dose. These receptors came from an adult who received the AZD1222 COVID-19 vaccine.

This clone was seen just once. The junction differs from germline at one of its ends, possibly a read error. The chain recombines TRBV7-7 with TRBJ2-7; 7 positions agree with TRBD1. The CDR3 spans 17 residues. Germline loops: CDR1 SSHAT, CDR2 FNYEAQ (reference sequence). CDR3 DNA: TGTGCTAGCAGCTTAGTCCGTTTCGGGACAGCCGATTACGAGCAGTACTTC. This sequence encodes CASSLVRFGTADYEQYF.

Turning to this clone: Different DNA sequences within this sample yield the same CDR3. The CDR3 nucleotides read TGTGCCAGCAGTTTAAGAGGGGGCGCGGAAGCTTTCTTT. It encodes CASSLRGGAEAFF. This chain links TRBV27 with TRBJ1-1, with TRBD1 matching 7 bases. V gave up 2 bases and J gave up 8 bases; unmatched junction bases: 5. Per germline, CDR1 MNHEY and CDR2 SMNVEV (reference sequence). The CDR3 consists of 13 residues.

The chain's CDR3 is CASSQDGEAGVDTQYF. CDR3 coding DNA: TGTGCCAGCAGCCAAGATGGCGAGGCGGGGGTGGATACGCAGTATTTT. The chain couples TRBV4-2 to TRBJ2-3; 7 bases are a match to TRBD2. Germline CDR1 reads LGHNA; CDR2 reads YNFKEQ. The length of the CDR3 is 16 residues. Losses at the gene ends were 0 bases for V and 6 bases for J; bases not matched to a gene: 9.

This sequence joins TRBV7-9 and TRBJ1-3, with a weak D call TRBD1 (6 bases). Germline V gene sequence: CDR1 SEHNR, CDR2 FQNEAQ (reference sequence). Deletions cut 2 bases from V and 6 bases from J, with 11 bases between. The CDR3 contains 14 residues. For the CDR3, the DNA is TGTGCCAGCAGCTTAAGCAGGGGAGAAAACACCATATATTTT. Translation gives CASSLSRGENTIYF.

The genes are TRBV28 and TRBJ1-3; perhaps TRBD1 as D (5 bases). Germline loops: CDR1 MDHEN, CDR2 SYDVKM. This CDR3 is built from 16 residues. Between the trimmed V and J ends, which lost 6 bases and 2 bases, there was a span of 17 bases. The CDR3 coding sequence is TGTGCCAGCAGCCCGGGGACCGTCCGAACTGGAAACACCATATATTTT. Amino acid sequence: CASSPGTVRTGNTIYF.

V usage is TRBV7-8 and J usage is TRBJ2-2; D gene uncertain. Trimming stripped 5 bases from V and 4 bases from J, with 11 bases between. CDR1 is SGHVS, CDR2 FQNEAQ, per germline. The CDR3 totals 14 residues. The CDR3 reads CASSLRVGTGELFF. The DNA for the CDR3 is TGTGCCAGCAGCCTGCGCGTCGGCACCGGGGAGCTGTTTTTT.

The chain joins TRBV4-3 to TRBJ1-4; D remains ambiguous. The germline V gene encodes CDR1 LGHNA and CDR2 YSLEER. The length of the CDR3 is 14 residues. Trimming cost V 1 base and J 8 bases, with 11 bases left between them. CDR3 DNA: TGCGCCAGCAGCCAAGCGGGATACGGGGAAAAACTGTTTTTT. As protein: CASSQAGYGEKLFF.

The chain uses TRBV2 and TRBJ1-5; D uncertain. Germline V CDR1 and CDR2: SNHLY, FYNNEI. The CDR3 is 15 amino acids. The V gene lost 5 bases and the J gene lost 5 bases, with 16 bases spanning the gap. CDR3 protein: CASSSGRQLYQPQHF. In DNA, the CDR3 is TGTGCCAGCAGTTCCGGGCGGCAGCTTTATCAGCCCCAGCATTTT. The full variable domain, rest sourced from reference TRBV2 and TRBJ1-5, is EPEVTQTPSHQVTQMGQEVILRCVPISNHLYFYWYRQILGQKVEFLVSFYNNEISEKSEIFDDQFSVERPDGSNFTLKIRSTKLEDSAMYFCASSSGRQLYQPQHFGDGTRLSIL.

The CDR3 protein is CASSLRLAVNTGELFF. CDR3 coding DNA: TGTGCCAGCAGCTTGAGACTAGCGGTCAACACCGGGGAGCTGTTTTTT. This rearrangement joins TRBV5-4 to TRBJ2-2, with 9 bases that match TRBD2. Trimming at V came to 1 base and at J to 2 bases, leaving 3 bases not matched to a gene. Germline V gene lookup returns CDR1 SGHNT and CDR2 YYREEE (reference sequence). The CDR3 totals 16 residues.

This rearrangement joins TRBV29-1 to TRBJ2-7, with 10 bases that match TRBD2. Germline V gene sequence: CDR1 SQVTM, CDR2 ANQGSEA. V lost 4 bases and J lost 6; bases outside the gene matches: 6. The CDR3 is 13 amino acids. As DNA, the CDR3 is TGCAGCGTTGCCCCTAGCGGGAGTCGCGAGCAGTACTTC. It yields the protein CSVAPSGSREQYF.